The 22 T cell receptor beta chains below all came from one sample that was sequenced in a study of PD-1 blockade in classical Hodgkin lymphoma. Time point indicated: newly diagnosed, previously untreated cHL patient sample. TCRdb's copy holds only in-frame clones and misses some; the assay was immunoSEQ multiplex PCR. The sample lists 70,000 or so clones, nearly 95% occurring once. The sample was peripheral blood mononuclear cells (PBMCs). The receptors here all came from a human donor with classical Hodgkin lymphoma.

This chain uses TRBV5-4 with TRBJ1-1; D may be TRBD1 (5 bases). Trimming shortened V by 0 bases and J by 0 bases, and 9 bases separated the two germline ends. The germline V gene has CDR1 SGHNT and CDR2 YYREEE (reference sequence). CDR3 length equals 15 residues. The DNA for the CDR3 is TGTGCCAGCAGCTTGGGGGGCACCTTGAACACTGAAGCTTTCTTT. It translates to CASSLGGTLNTEAFF. The complete variable domain, with remaining parts taken from reference TRBV5-4 and TRBJ1-1, reads ETGVTQSPTHLIKTRGQQVTLRCSSQSGHNTVSWYQQALGQGPQFIFQYYREEENGRGNFPPRFSGLQFPNYSSELNVNALELDDSALYLCASSLGGTLNTEAFFGQGTRLTVV.

This chain joins TRBV30 and TRBJ1-4; TRBD1 agrees at 8 bases. J was trimmed by 7 bases and V by 4 bases; bases with no gene match: 8. From germline, CDR1 is GTSNPN and CDR2 SVGIG (reference sequence). The CDR3 length is 14 residues. The CDR3 sequence is CAWTRQGKSEKLFF. The CDR3 DNA sequence: TGTGCCTGGACCCGACAGGGGAAGAGTGAAAAACTGTTTTTT. The full variable domain, its missing parts supplied by reference TRBV30 and TRBJ1-4, is SQTIHQWPATLVQPVGSPLSLECTVEGTSNPNLYWYRQAAGRGLQLLFYSVGIGQISSEVPQNLSASRPQDRQFILSSKKLLLSDSGFYLCAWTRQGKSEKLFFGSGTQLSVL.

This chain uses TRBV4-3 with TRBJ2-7, with a possible D match to TRBD1 (6 bases). Trimming removed 0 bases at V and 5 bases at J, with 14 bases between. CDR1 and CDR2 from the germline V gene are LGHNA and YSLEER. This CDR3 is built from 15 residues. CDR3: CASSQDDRMLDEQYF. The CDR3 DNA sequence: TGCGCCAGCAGCCAAGACGACAGGATGTTGGACGAGCAGTACTTC.

This clone was seen once. The rearrangement joins TRBV6-6 to TRBJ1-1; D is unclear. Trimming shortened V by 6 bases and J by 5 bases, and 22 bases separated the two germline ends. CDR3 size: 16 residues. Germline values: CDR1 MNHNY, CDR2 SVGAGI (reference sequence). The CDR3 DNA follows: TGTGCCAGCAGCTCCCGGAGCGCGGGAGAAGGTACTGAAGCTTTCTTT. Its translation: CASSSRSAGEGTEAFF.

The chain has TRBV19 and TRBJ2-5, with D uncertain. CDR3 size: 12 residues. V lost 6 bases, J lost 0 bases, and 5 bases lay in between. The germline V gene encodes CDR1 LNHDA and CDR2 SQIVND (reference sequence). CDR3 bases: TGTGCCAGTAGCCAGTACCAAGAGACCCAGTACTTC. This gives the protein CASSQYQETQYF.

This clone was counted once. V and J are TRBV27 and TRBJ2-7; 11 nucleotides align to TRBD1. With 6 bases clipped from V and 3 bases from J, the junction kept 7 bases outside the gene matches. Germline V gene lookup returns CDR1 MNHEY and CDR2 SMNVEV (reference sequence). The CDR3 is 15 residues long. CDR3 region: CASSTTGTGGYEQYF. Written as DNA, the CDR3 is TGTGCCAGCAGCACCACCGGGACAGGGGGCTACGAGCAGTACTTC.

This chain uses TRBV6-6 with TRBJ2-1; TRBD1 matches 12 bases. The V gene's germline CDR1 is MNHNY and CDR2 SVGAGI (reference sequence). Trimming at V came to 7 bases and at J to 8 bases, leaving 12 bases not matched to a gene. The CDR3 has 16 residues. The CDR3 DNA sequence: TGTGCCAGCACCGCAACCGGGACAGGGGGCGAGGATGAGCAGTTCTTC. Translation: CASTATGTGGEDEQFF.

This clone came up once. The genes are TRBV28 and TRBJ1-3; D may be TRBD1 (5 bases). The CDR3 is 18 residues long. CDR1 is MDHEN and CDR2 is SYDVKM in the germline V gene. Trimming took off 2 bases at V and 5 bases at J, with 22 bases between the two ends. In DNA, the CDR3 is TGTGCCAGCAGTTTAGGAGGGGAGGGTCGGAGCTGGAGAAACACCATATATTTT. Its translation is CASSLGGEGRSWRNTIYF.

V usage is TRBV29-1 and J usage is TRBJ1-2; D is perhaps TRBD1 (6 bases). This CDR3 has 11 residues. Trimming cost V 7 bases and J 7 bases, with 13 bases left between them. The germline V gene encodes CDR1 SQVTM and CDR2 ANQGSEA. In nucleotides, the CDR3 is TGCAGCGCCCTTACAGGGTCTGGCTACACCTTC. This codes for CSALTGSGYTF.

V usage is TRBV29-1 and J usage is TRBJ1-1, with 11 bases that match TRBD1. This CDR3 is built from 14 residues. Germline V gene lookup returns CDR1 SQVTM and CDR2 ANQGSEA. After removal of 1 base from V and 5 bases from J, the junction contained 3 bases not matched to a gene. CDR3 sequence: CSVEGGQGATEAFF. CDR3 in DNA: TGCAGCGTTGAAGGAGGACAGGGGGCAACTGAAGCTTTCTTT.

The chain combines TRBV5-6 with TRBJ2-6; D uncertain. The CDR3 runs to 17 residues. Germline assignment: CDR1 SGHDT and CDR2 YYEEEE. V lost 1 base and J 0 bases, leaving 11 bases between the germline ends. CDR3 DNA sequence: TGTGCCAGCAGCTTGATTGAAGAGTTCTCTGGGGCCAACGTCCTGACTTTC. Translation gives CASSLIEEFSGANVLTF.

The rearrangement links TRBV28 to TRBJ2-1; weak D call: TRBD1 (6 bases). Germline V CDR1 and CDR2: MDHEN, SYDVKM. This CDR3 has 12 residues. V lost 6 bases, J lost 6 bases, and 9 bases lay in between. In DNA form, the CDR3 reads TGTGCCAGCAGAAACAGGGTCAATGAGCAGTTCTTC. This gives the protein CASRNRVNEQFF.

In DNA, the CDR3 is TGTGCCAGCAGCTATACGGGTCAGCCCCAGCATTTT. Translated, it gives CASSYTGQPQHF. The chain couples TRBV6-1 to TRBJ1-5; unclear D gene. Germline loops: CDR1 MNHNS, CDR2 SASEGT. The CDR3 is made up of 12 amino acids. Trimming left V 6 bases short and J 6 bases short, with 9 bases between.

The V gene is TRBV7-9, the J gene TRBJ1-2, with TRBD1 as a possible D gene (6 bases). CDR3 length equals 16 residues. The germline gives CDR1 SEHNR, CDR2 FQNEAQ (reference sequence). V lost 6 bases and J 3 bases, leaving 20 bases between the germline ends. Here the CDR3 reads CASRSQGTRTDYGYTF. DNA of the CDR3: TGTGCCAGCAGGTCCCAGGGGACTCGTACAGACTATGGCTACACCTTC.

This sequence joins TRBV9 and TRBJ1-1; the D gene is possibly TRBD1 (5 bases). Germline loops: CDR1 SGDLS, CDR2 YYNGEE. The CDR3 covers 14 residues. Trimming pared 5 bases from V and 3 bases from J, leaving 14 bases between. The CDR3: CASSAGFPYTEAFF. The DNA of the CDR3 is TGTGCCAGCAGTGCAGGGTTCCCCTACACTGAAGCTTTCTTT.

J is TRBJ2-1 and V is TRBV29-1; 9 bases agree with TRBD2. J gave up 3 bases and V 5 bases, and 5 bases lay outside the gene matches. This CDR3 has 14 residues. Germline V gives CDR1 SQVTM, CDR2 ANQGSEA. The CDR3 DNA is TGCAGCGTTCAGAGCGGGAGGAACTACAATGAGCAGTTCTTC. It encodes CSVQSGRNYNEQFF.

The chain links TRBV7-9 to TRBJ2-6; tentatively, D is TRBD1 (6 bases). The CDR3 runs to 19 residues. V dropped 6 bases and J dropped 0 bases, with 21 bases sitting between them. Looked up from germline, CDR1 is SEHNR and CDR2 is FQNEAQ (reference sequence). CDR3 coding DNA: TGTGCCAGCAGTTTCCGCCAGGGGACGAGCAACTCTGGGGCCAACGTCCTGACTTTC. Its translation is CASSFRQGTSNSGANVLTF.

V and J are TRBV6-6 and TRBJ2-4, with unresolved D. The CDR3 has 14 amino acids. Germline CDR1 reads MNHNY; CDR2 reads SVGAGI (reference sequence). V lost 5 bases to trimming and J lost 3 bases, with 11 bases between them. CDR3 loop: CASSLILGKNIQYF. CDR3 DNA sequence: TGTGCCAGCAGTCTAATTTTAGGCAAAAACATTCAGTACTTC.

V is TRBV2 and J is TRBJ2-5; D might be TRBD2 (7 bases). Trimming shortened V by 8 bases and J by 3 bases, and 16 bases separated the two germline ends. CDR3 length: 14 amino acids. Germline V gene data show CDR1 as SNHLY and CDR2 as FYNNEI. This CDR3 is CASERREGEETQYF. CDR3 bases: TGTGCCAGCGAACGGAGGGAGGGGGAAGAGACCCAGTACTTC.

The V gene is TRBV5-4, the J gene TRBJ1-3, with D maybe TRBD1 (5 bases). The germline V gene has CDR1 SGHNT and CDR2 YYREEE (reference sequence). The CDR3 loop spans 17 amino acids. V was clipped by 0 bases and J by 4 bases, with 17 bases between them. The CDR3 DNA reads as TGTGCCAGCAGCTTGGAGGGGAGCCTGATAACGGGAAACACCATATATTTT. Protein product: CASSLEGSLITGNTIYF. The variable domain in full, completed from reference TRBV5-4 and TRBJ1-3, reads ETGVTQSPTHLIKTRGQQVTLRCSSQSGHNTVSWYQQALGQGPQFIFQYYREEENGRGNFPPRFSGLQFPNYSSELNVNALELDDSALYLCASSLEGSLITGNTIYFGEGSWLTVV.

The rearrangement links TRBV2 to TRBJ2-7, with D possibly TRBD1 on 5 matching bases. This CDR3 region has 15 residues. Germline CDR1 SNHLY, CDR2 FYNNEI. V was shortened by 7 bases and J by 3 bases, with 19 bases between the two germline ends. DNA of the CDR3: TGTGCCAGCATCCAATCCGCGGCAGGGTACTACGAGCAGTACTTC. Translation gives CASIQSAAGYYEQYF.

This chain links TRBV2 with TRBJ2-2; no clear D. The CDR3 is made up of 15 amino acids. V lost 2 bases and J 0 bases, leaving 7 bases between the germline ends. Germline V gene lookup returns CDR1 SNHLY and CDR2 FYNNEI. CDR3 coding DNA: TGTGCCAGCAGTGAAACGCGTCCGAACACCGGGGAGCTGTTTTTT. Translated: CASSETRPNTGELFF.